A single sample gave rise to the 25 T cell receptor beta chains below, sequenced in a study of shared clonotypes between healthy human individuals. TCRdb's copy holds only in-frame clones and misses some; the assay was immunoSEQ multiplex PCR. The sample includes about 710,000 clones, around 77% seen only once; the top ten take more than 1.5%. Sequenced: memory CD4+ T cells sorted from blood. Noted subset: CD45RA-negative fraction. These receptors originate from a woman in her twenties or thirties in good health.

The V gene is TRBV27, the J gene TRBJ2-7; 9 bases map to TRBD1. CDR3 length equals 16 residues. Germline values: CDR1 MNHEY, CDR2 SMNVEV (reference sequence). The J segment lost 1 base and the V segment lost 3 bases, leaving 7 bases of the junction unmatched. For the CDR3, the DNA is TGTGCCAGCAGTTTTTCGAGGACAGGGGTATCCTACGAGCAGTACTTC. Amino acids: CASSFSRTGVSYEQYF.

Only a few counts were recorded for this clone. Different DNA sequences within this sample yield the same CDR3. This chain joins TRBV28 and TRBJ1-5; TRBD1 might be the D (6 bases). The CDR3 length is 15 residues. Trimming stripped 3 bases from V and 4 bases from J, with 13 bases between. Germline V CDR1 and CDR2: MDHEN, SYDVKM. Written as DNA, the CDR3 is TGTGCCAGCAGTTTCGCGGGGGCACGGAATCAGCCCCAGCATTTT. The encoded protein is CASSFAGARNQPQHF.

The chain joins TRBV4-2 to TRBJ2-7; either TRBD1 or TRBD2 may supply D (5 bases each). Trimming took 0 bases from V and 4 from J, leaving 13 bases between them. Germline V lookup: CDR1 LGHNA, CDR2 YNFKEQ. This CDR3 comprises 15 residues. CDR3 residues: CASSQDIGTEYEQYF. The CDR3, as DNA: TGTGCCAGCAGCCAAGATATTGGGACGGAGTACGAGCAGTACTTC.

The V and J genes are TRBV5-1 and TRBJ2-3, with D possibly being TRBD1 (6 bases). V was shortened by 2 bases and J by 0 bases, with 7 bases between the two germline ends. CDR1 and CDR2 (germline): SGHRS, YFSETQ. The CDR3 runs 14 residues. Written as DNA, the CDR3 is TGCGCCAGCAGCTTCCAGGGGAGCACAGATACGCAGTATTTT. This encodes CASSFQGSTDTQYF.

As DNA, the CDR3 is TGTGCCAGCAGGTCCGGGACTTCCTATGGCTACACCTTC. This sequence encodes CASRSGTSYGYTF. The chain is built from TRBV6-1 and TRBJ1-2; perhaps TRBD1 as D (5 bases). The V end was cut by 6 bases, the J end by 4 bases, with 12 bases between. Germline CDR1 and CDR2: MNHNS and SASEGT. The CDR3 consists of 13 residues.

This rearrangement joins TRBV6-5 to TRBJ2-7; TRBD2 matches 13 bases. Germline lookup yields CDR1 MNHEY and CDR2 SVGAGI. The CDR3 has 15 amino acids. V dropped 5 bases and J dropped 5; count of bases not matched to a gene: 6. The CDR3 is CASSRTSGSADEQYF. The CDR3, as DNA: TGTGCCAGCAGTAGGACTAGCGGGAGCGCAGACGAGCAGTACTTC.

The chain has TRBV6-6 and TRBJ2-1; D uncertain. The CDR3 sequence is 15 residues long. Trimming shortened V by 6 bases and J by 4 bases, and 16 bases separated the two germline ends. Per the germline V gene, CDR1 is MNHNY and CDR2 is SVGAGI (reference sequence). CDR3 loop: CASSPLGTQYNEQFF. CDR3 nucleotide sequence: TGTGCCAGCAGCCCCTTGGGTACCCAATACAATGAGCAGTTCTTC.

In its sample, this clone was seen once. Other DNA sequences in the sample encode the same CDR3. The chain uses TRBV7-7 and TRBJ2-5; D unresolved. Germline CDR1 reads SSHAT; CDR2 reads FNYEAQ (reference sequence). CDR3 length equals 14 residues. V dropped 4 bases and J dropped 1 base, with 10 bases sitting between them. CDR3 sequence (DNA): TGTGCCAGCAGCTCCGGAACGGTCCAAGAGACCCAGTACTTC. It specifies CASSSGTVQETQYF.

The chain carries TRBV7-2 and TRBJ2-7; D gene unclear. The CDR3 sequence is 14 residues long. Germline V lookup: CDR1 SGHTA, CDR2 FQGNSA. Trimming removed 0 bases at V and 0 bases at J, with 6 bases between. The CDR3 region is CASSLAGSSYEQYF. The DNA of the CDR3 is TGTGCCAGCAGCTTAGCGGGCAGCTCCTACGAGCAGTACTTC.

This sequence joins TRBV27 and TRBJ2-2; possible D gene TRBD2, 6 bases. There are 18 residues in the CDR3. V was trimmed by 0 bases and J by 3 bases, leaving 17 bases between them. The germline V gene encodes CDR1 MNHEY and CDR2 SMNVEV (reference sequence). The CDR3 here is CASSLSPKRRGYTGELFF. CDR3 sequence (DNA): TGTGCCAGCAGTTTATCCCCGAAAAGGCGGGGTTACACCGGGGAGCTGTTTTTT.

This chain connects TRBV5-1 to TRBJ2-7; 12 nucleotides match TRBD2. Trimming cost V 4 bases and J 6 bases; bases outside gene matches: 8. Germline CDR1 and CDR2: SGHRS and YFSETQ. The CDR3 length is 15 residues. This chain's CDR3 is CASSPGLAGRGEQYF. CDR3 in DNA: TGCGCCAGCAGCCCAGGACTAGCGGGAAGAGGCGAGCAGTACTTC.

V is TRBV2 and J is TRBJ2-5; 7 bases match TRBD2. This CDR3 region has 16 residues. CDR1 is SNHLY and CDR2 is FYNNEI in the germline V gene. The V gene end was trimmed by 8 bases and the J gene end by 3 bases; junction bases not matched to a gene: 15. Written as DNA, the CDR3 is TGTGCCAGCTTTGGTTGGACTAGAGATCGGGAAGAGACCCAGTACTTC. It codes for CASFGWTRDREETQYF.

V and J are TRBV2 and TRBJ2-1; D is perhaps TRBD1 (5 bases). CDR1 is SNHLY and CDR2 is FYNNEI in the germline V gene. The germline V and J ends were trimmed by 8 bases and 4 bases, with 12 bases remaining between them. CDR3 length: 13 residues. The CDR3 region has the DNA TGTGCCAGCGAGGTGACAGTTTACAATGAGCAGTTCTTC. It translates to CASEVTVYNEQFF.

The chain has TRBV6-6 and TRBJ2-7; D is perhaps TRBD2 (6 bases). The CDR3 spans 16 residues. Germline CDR1 and CDR2: MNHNY and SVGAGI (reference sequence). The ends were cut back, 0 bases at V and 2 bases at J, with 14 bases in the middle. In DNA, the CDR3 is TGTGCCAGCAGTTACTCGAAAGGGACTCGAACCTACGAGCAGTACTTC. Residues: CASSYSKGTRTYEQYF.

In this sample, this clone turned up a few times. The J gene is TRBJ2-7, the V gene TRBV7-3; 10 bases line up with TRBD2. V shed 4 bases and J 4 bases; nucleotides not matched to a gene: 7. The CDR3 has 15 amino acids. CDR1 is SGHTA and CDR2 is FQGTGA in the germline V gene. The CDR3 here is CASSSAGGPGYEQYF. In DNA form, the CDR3 reads TGTGCCAGCAGCTCAGCGGGAGGGCCGGGGTACGAGCAGTACTTC.

V gene TRBV5-4 combines with J gene TRBJ2-3, with 7 bases aligning to TRBD1. The V segment lost 4 bases and the J segment 7 bases; nucleotides outside the gene matches: 6. Germline CDR1 is SGHNT and CDR2 is YYREEE (reference sequence). There are 13 residues in the CDR3. CDR3 loop: CASSTPTGNTQYF. The CDR3 DNA reads as TGTGCCAGCAGCACACCGACAGGGAATACGCAGTATTTT.

The chain couples TRBV5-1 to TRBJ2-5, with a weak D call TRBD2 (6 bases). Germline loops: CDR1 SGHRS, CDR2 YFSETQ. The V and J ends lost 3 bases and 5 bases respectively, with 17 bases between them. The CDR3 length is 15 residues. The CDR3 sequence: CASSSGDGITETQYF. The CDR3 nucleotides read TGCGCCAGCAGCTCGGGGGACGGAATAACGGAGACCCAGTACTTC.

The chain links TRBV27 to TRBJ1-5; weak D call: TRBD1 (6 bases). CDR1 MNHEY and CDR2 SMNVEV come from the germline V gene (reference sequence). Trimming pared 6 bases from V and 7 bases from J, leaving 19 bases between. This CDR3 comprises 15 residues. CDR3 region: CASSPRGGGVQPQHF. The CDR3 nucleotides are TGTGCCAGCAGCCCCCGAGGGGGGGGAGTCCAGCCCCAGCATTTT.

This clone occurred a few times. V usage is TRBV9 and J usage is TRBJ2-3; D gene uncertain. The ends were cut back, 4 bases at V and 2 bases at J, with 5 bases in the middle. Germline loops: CDR1 SGDLS, CDR2 YYNGEE. The CDR3 spans 12 residues. This CDR3 reads CASSYITDTQYF. In DNA, the CDR3 is TGTGCCAGCAGCTACATCACAGATACGCAGTATTTT.

The chain joins TRBV28 to TRBJ1-2; D gene unclear. This CDR3 comprises 11 residues. Germline lookup yields CDR1 MDHEN and CDR2 SYDVKM. V was cut by 4 bases and J by 5 bases, with 5 bases left in between. Here the CDR3 reads CASSSQYGYTF. CDR3 nucleotide sequence: TGTGCCAGCAGTTCGCAGTATGGCTACACCTTC.

This chain links TRBV5-1 with TRBJ2-1, with no clear D. Trimming pared 1 base from V and 5 bases from J, leaving 13 bases between. Looked up from germline, CDR1 is SGHRS and CDR2 is YFSETQ. This CDR3 has 15 amino acids. The CDR3 nucleotides read TGCGCCAGCAGCTTGAACAGACTCCATAACAATGAGCAGTTCTTC. It translates to CASSLNRLHNNEQFF.

As to this clone: Other nucleotide sequences in the sample specify the same CDR3. V is TRBV5-6 and J is TRBJ2-5, with D hard to call. V lost 1 base and J 5 bases, leaving 3 bases between the germline ends. The CDR3 totals 11 residues. CDR1 is SGHDT and CDR2 is YYEEEE in the germline V gene. CDR3 sequence: CASSLLETQYF. In nucleotides, the CDR3 is TGTGCCAGCAGCTTGTTGGAGACCCAGTACTTC.

This clone was seen just once. The chain employs TRBV28 and TRBJ2-3; no reliable D call. CDR3 length equals 14 residues. Trimming removed 3 bases from V and 2 bases from J, with 9 bases in between. Germline-derived CDR1 and CDR2 are MDHEN and SYDVKM. The CDR3 sequence is CASSLPQDTDTQYF. The CDR3 bases are TGTGCCAGCAGTTTGCCCCAGGACACAGATACGCAGTATTTT. Full variable domain (missing parts from reference TRBV28 and TRBJ2-3): DVKVTQSSRYLVKRTGEKVFLECVQDMDHENMFWYRQDPGLGLRLIYFSYDVKMKEKGDIPEGYSVSREKKERFSLILESASTNQTSMYLCASSLPQDTDTQYFGPGTRLTVL.

This rearrangement joins TRBV5-1 to TRBJ2-5, with 7 nucleotides matching TRBD1. This CDR3 has 15 residues. Trimming cost V 3 bases and J 1 base; bases outside gene matches: 6. Germline assignment: CDR1 SGHRS and CDR2 YFSETQ. DNA for the CDR3: TGCGCCAGCAGCTGGATGGGACAGAGCCAAGAGACCCAGTACTTC. This codes for CASSWMGQSQETQYF.

This chain connects TRBV7-2 to TRBJ1-1; no definite D call. Trimming stripped 1 base from V and 5 bases from J, with 8 bases between. CDR1 and CDR2 (germline): SGHTA, FQGNSA. CDR3 size: 13 residues. CDR3 in amino acids: CASSLDSRTEAFF. The CDR3 DNA reads as TGTGCCAGCAGCTTAGACAGCCGGACTGAAGCTTTCTTT.